This T cell receptor beta chain emerged from a study of T cell responses to AZD1222 COVID-19 vaccine. This clone was counted a single time. Some clones are missing from TCRdb's copy, which holds only in-frame ones; the method was immunoSEQ multiplex PCR. The sample has 150,000 to 200,000 clones; 70% to 90% are singletons. The germline V gene has CDR1 MGHRA and CDR2 YSYEKL. J was trimmed by 6 bases and V by 5 bases; bases with no gene match: 7. CDR3 length equals 14 residues. This TCR derives from an adult who received the MenACWY meningococcal vaccine as a control. The rearrangement links TRBV4-1 to TRBJ2-4; TRBD1 aligns across 7 bases. The sample here was peripheral blood, taken 28 days after the second dose of the MenACWY control vaccine. The CDR3 here is CASSVPGQTNIQYF. The CDR3 region has the DNA TGCGCCAGCAGCGTCCCGGGACAGACAAACATTCAGTACTTC.